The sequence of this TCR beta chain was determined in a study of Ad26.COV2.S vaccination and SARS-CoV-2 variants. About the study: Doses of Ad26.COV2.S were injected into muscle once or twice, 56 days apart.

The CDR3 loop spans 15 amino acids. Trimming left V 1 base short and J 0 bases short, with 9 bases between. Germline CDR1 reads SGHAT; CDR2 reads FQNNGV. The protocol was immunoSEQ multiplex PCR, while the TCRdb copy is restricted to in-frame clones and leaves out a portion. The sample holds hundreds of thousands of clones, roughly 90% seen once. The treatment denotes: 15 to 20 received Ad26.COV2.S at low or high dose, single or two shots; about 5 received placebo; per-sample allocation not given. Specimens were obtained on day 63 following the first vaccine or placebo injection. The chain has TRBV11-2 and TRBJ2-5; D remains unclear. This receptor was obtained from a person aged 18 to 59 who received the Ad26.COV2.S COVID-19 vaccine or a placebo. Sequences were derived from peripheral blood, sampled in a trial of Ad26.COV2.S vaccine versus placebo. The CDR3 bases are TGTGCCAGCAGCTTAGCCGTTACCTACCAAGAGACCCAGTACTTC. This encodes CASSLAVTYQETQYF.